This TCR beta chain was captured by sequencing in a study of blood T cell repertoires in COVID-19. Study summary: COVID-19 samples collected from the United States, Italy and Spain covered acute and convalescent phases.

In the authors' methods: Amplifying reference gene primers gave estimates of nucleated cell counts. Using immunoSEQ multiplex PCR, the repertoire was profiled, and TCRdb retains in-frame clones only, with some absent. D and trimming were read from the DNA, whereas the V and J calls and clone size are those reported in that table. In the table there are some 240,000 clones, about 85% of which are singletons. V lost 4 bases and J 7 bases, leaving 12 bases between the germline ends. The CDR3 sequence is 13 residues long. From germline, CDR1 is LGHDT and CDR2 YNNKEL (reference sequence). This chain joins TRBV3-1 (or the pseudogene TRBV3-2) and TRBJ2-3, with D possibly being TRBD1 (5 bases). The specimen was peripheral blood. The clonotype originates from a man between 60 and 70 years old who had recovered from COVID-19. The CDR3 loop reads CASSLSLDNTQYF. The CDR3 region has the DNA TGTGCCAGCAGCCTCAGCCTGGACAATACGCAGTATTTT.